The clone carrying this T cell receptor beta chain was picked up a small number of times. The target antigen is unknown. Unique molecular identifiers were incorporated into the prepared TCRbeta library. MiXCR, run by TCRdb on the PCR reads, gives a single entry per CDR3 protein. The data contain hundreds of thousands of distinct CDR3 sequences, 15% to 20% of them singletons. The sample originates from a study of T-cell reconstitution after alpha-beta-depleted transplantation in children. Study findings and constraints: It was surviving recipient T cells and thymic progenitors that gave some patients high TCRbeta diversity at day 60.

Germline CDR1 and CDR2: SGHDT and YYEEEE. The CDR3 runs 14 residues. Trimming at V came to 4 bases and at J to 7 bases, leaving 6 bases not matched to a gene. Sequencing used PBMCs, mostly from graft donor cells, obtained 360 days after TCRalphabeta/CD19-depleted stem cell transplant. The chain has TRBV5-6 and TRBJ2-1, with 9 bases fitting TRBD1. This TCR derives from a male patient aged 10 to 17 who had a stem cell transplant for acute lymphoblastic leukemia, so the T cells may come from the graft donor. The CDR3 DNA reads as TGTGCCAGCAGCGGGGGACAGGGAAGGAATGAGCAGTTCTTC. This gives the protein CASSGGQGRNEQFF.